This TCR beta chain comes out of a study of blood T cell repertoires in COVID-19. About the study: The origin of the acute and convalescent COVID-19 samples was the United States, Italy and Spain. From T cells, B-cell-depleted T cells, or PBMCs came the material, which was cDNA or gDNA.

The CDR3 runs to 16 residues. J gave up 7 bases and V 2 bases, and 12 bases lay outside the gene matches. Germline values: CDR1 MNHNY, CDR2 SVGAGI (reference sequence). Original processing methods: Estimation of nucleated cell counts was performed using reference gene primer amplification. Profiled with immunoSEQ multiplex PCR; TCRdb holds only in-frame clones, not every one. The V and J calls and the clone size are those of that table, but D and trimming were determined from the DNA. The table shows under 300,000 clones, with about 88% occurring only once. This sequence originates from a man younger than 35 with active or convalescent COVID-19. The specimen sequenced was peripheral blood. This rearrangement joins TRBV6-6 to TRBJ2-7, with 9 bases that match TRBD2. The CDR3 here is CASSYQRGGRAEEQYF. The CDR3 nucleotides read TGTGCCAGCAGTTACCAAAGAGGCGGGAGGGCCGAGGAGCAGTACTTC.